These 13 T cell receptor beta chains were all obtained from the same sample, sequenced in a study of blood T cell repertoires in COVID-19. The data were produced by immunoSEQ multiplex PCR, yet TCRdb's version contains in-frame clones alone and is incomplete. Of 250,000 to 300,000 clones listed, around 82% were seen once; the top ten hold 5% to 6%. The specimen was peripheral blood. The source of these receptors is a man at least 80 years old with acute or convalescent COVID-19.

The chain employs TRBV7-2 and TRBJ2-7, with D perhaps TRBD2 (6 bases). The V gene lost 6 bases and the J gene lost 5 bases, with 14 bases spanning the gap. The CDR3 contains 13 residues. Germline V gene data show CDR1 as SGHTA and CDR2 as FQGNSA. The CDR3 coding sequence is TGTGCCAGCAGTCAGCTACTAGCCCACGAGCAGTACTTC. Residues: CASSQLLAHEQYF.

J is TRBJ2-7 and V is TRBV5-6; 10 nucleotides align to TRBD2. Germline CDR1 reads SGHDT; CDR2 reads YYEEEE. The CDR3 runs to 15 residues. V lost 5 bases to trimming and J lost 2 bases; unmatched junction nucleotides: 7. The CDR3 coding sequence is TGTGCCAGCAGTTCAGCGGGGGGGCCTACCTACGAGCAGTACTTC. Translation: CASSSAGGPTYEQYF.

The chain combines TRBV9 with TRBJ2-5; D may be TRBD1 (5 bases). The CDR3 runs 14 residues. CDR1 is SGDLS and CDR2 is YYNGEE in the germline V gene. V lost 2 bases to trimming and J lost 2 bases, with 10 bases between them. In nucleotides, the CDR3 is TGTGCCAGCAGCGTGGACAAACCTCAAGAGACCCAGTACTTC. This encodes CASSVDKPQETQYF. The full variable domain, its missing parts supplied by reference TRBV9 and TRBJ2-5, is DSGVTQTPKHLITATGQRVTLRCSPRSGDLSVYWYQQSLDQGLQFLIQYYNGEERAKGNILERFSAQQFPDLHSELNLSSLELGDSALYFCASSVDKPQETQYFGPGTRLLVL.

This CDR3 reads CASSSNRGDYGYTF. CDR3 nucleotides: TGTGCCAGCAGCAGCAACAGGGGCGACTATGGCTACACCTTC. V and J are TRBV7-9 and TRBJ1-2, with 7 bases lining up with TRBD1. CDR3 size: 14 residues. J gave up 3 bases and V 5 bases, and 6 bases lay outside the gene matches. CDR1 SEHNR and CDR2 FQNEAQ come from the germline V gene (reference sequence). Using reference TRBV7-9 and TRBJ1-2 for the parts outside the CDR3, the full variable domain is DTGVSQNPRHKITKRGQNVTFRCDPISEHNRLYWYRQTLGQGPEFLTYFQNEAQLEKSRLLSDRFSAERPKGSFSTLEIQRTEQGDSAMYLCASSSNRGDYGYTFGSGTRLTVV.

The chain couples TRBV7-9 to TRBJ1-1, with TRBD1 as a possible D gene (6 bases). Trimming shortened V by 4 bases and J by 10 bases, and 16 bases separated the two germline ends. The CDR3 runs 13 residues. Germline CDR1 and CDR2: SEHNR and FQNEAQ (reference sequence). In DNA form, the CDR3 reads TGTGCCAGCAGCTCGGAATGGGGCAGGGGAGCTTTCTTT. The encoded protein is CASSSEWGRGAFF.

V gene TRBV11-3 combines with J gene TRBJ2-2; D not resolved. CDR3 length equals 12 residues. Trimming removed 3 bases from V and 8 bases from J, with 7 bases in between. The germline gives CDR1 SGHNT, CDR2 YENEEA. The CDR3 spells CASSFSGGELFF. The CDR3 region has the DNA TGTGCCAGCAGCTTCTCGGGTGGGGAGCTGTTTTTT.

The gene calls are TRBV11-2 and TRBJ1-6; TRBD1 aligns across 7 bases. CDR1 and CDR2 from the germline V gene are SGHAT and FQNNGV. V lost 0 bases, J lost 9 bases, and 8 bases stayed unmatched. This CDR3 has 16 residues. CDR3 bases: TGTGCCAGCAGCTTAGACAGGGGGATTGGTGGTTCACCCCTCCACTTT. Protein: CASSLDRGIGGSPLHF.

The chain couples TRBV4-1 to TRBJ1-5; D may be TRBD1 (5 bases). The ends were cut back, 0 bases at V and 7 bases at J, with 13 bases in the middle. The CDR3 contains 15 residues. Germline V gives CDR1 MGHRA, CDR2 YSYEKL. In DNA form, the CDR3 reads TGCGCCAGCAGCCAAGATCGGCCGGGGGTCCAGCCCCAGCATTTT. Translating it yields CASSQDRPGVQPQHF.

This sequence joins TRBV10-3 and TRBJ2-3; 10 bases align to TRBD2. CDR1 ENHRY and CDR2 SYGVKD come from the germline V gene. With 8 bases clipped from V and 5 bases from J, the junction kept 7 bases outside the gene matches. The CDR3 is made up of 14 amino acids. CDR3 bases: TGTGCCATCGGCCAGCGGGGGGGCTTAGATACGCAGTATTTT. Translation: CAIGQRGGLDTQYF.

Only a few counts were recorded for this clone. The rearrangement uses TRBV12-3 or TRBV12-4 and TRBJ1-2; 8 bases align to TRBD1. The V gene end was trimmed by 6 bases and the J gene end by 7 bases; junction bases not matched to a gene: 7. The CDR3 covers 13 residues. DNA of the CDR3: TGTGCCAGCAGCCCCCAGGGGGCGAGTGGCTACACCTTC. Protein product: CASSPQGASGYTF.

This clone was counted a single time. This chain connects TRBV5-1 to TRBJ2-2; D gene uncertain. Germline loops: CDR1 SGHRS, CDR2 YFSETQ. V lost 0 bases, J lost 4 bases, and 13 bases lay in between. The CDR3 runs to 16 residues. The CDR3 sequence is CASSLAAQPGTGELFF. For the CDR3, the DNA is TGCGCCAGCAGCTTGGCCGCTCAGCCGGGCACCGGGGAGCTGTTTTTT. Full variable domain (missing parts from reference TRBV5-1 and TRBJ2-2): KAGVTQTPRYLIKTRGQQVTLSCSPISGHRSVSWYQQTPGQGLQFLFEYFSETQRNKGNFPGRFSGRQFSNSRSEMNVSTLELGDSALYLCASSLAAQPGTGELFFGEGSRLTVL.

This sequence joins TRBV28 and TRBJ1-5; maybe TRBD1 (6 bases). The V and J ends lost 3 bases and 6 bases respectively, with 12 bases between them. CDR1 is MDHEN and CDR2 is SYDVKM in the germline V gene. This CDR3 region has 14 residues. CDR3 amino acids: CASSFAAGVQPQHF. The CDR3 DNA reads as TGTGCCAGCAGTTTCGCGGCAGGGGTTCAGCCCCAGCATTTT.

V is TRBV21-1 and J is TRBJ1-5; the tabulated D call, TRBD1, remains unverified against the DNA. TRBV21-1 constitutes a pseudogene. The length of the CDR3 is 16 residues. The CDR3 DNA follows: TGTGCCAGCAGCAAGTCTGGGCAAAAGGCAAATCAGCCCCAGCATTTT. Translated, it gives CASSKSGQKANQPQHF.